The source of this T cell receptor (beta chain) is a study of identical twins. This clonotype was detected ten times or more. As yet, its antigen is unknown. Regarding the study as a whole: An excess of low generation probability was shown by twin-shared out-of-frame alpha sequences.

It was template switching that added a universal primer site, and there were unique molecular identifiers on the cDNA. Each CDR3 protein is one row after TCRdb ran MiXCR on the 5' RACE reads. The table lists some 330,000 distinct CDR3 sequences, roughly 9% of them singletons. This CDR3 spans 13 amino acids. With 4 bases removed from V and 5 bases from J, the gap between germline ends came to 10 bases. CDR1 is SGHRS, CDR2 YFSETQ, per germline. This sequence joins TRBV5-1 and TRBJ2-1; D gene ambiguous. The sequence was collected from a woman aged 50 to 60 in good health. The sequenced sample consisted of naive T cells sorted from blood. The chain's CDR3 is CASSPQVDNEQFF. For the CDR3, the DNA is TGCGCCAGCAGCCCACAAGTGGACAATGAGCAGTTCTTC.